This T cell receptor (beta chain) came from a study of blood T cell repertoires in COVID-19. About the study: Samples of COVID-19 (acute and convalescent) were obtained from the United States, Italy and Spain. Sources were T cells, B-cell-depleted T cells, or PBMCs; the material itself was cDNA or gDNA.

Authors' analysis steps: The assay estimated nucleated cells by amplifying reference gene primers. The protocol was immunoSEQ multiplex PCR, while the TCRdb copy is restricted to in-frame clones and leaves out a portion. V and J calls and clone size are as listed in that table; D and trimming were resolved from the DNA. The sample lists roughly 88,000 clones, 72% occurring once. The V segment lost 5 bases and the J segment 5 bases; nucleotides outside the gene matches: 12. CDR1 and CDR2 (germline): SGHTA, FQGNSA. The CDR3 is made up of 16 amino acids. This TCR derives from an older woman in a cohort sampled during active or convalescent COVID-19. The sequenced material came from peripheral blood. The genes are TRBV7-2 and TRBJ2-1; 7 bases match TRBD2. CDR3 amino acids: CASSQIWSGAHNEQFF. In nucleotides, the CDR3 is TGTGCCAGCAGCCAGATATGGAGCGGGGCCCACAATGAGCAGTTCTTC.